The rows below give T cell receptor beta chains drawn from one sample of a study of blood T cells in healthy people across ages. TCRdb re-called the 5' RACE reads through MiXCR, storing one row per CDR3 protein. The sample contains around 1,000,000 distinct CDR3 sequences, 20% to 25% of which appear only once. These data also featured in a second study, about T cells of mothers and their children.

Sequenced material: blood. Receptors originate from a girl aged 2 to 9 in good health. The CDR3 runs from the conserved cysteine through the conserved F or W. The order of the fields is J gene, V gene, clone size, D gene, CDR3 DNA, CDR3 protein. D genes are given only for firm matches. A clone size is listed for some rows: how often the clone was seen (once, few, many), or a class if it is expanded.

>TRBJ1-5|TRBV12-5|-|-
TGTGCTAGTGGGGCTGGTGCGCAGCCCCAGCATTTT
CASGAGAQPQHF
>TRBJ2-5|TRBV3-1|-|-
TGTGCCAGCAGCCAAGGGTTAACGGGATACCAAGAGACCCAGTACTTC
CASSQGLTGYQETQYF
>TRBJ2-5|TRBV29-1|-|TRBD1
TGCAGCGTTGATGCAGGGGGCGAGGGAGAGACCCAGTACTTC
CSVDAGGEGETQYF
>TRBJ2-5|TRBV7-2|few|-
TGTGCCAGCAGCTTACTCGACGGGAGAGAGACCCAGTACTTC
CASSLLDGRETQYF
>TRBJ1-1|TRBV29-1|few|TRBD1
TGCAGCGTTGAAGAAGGGGGCGGACGAACTGAAGCTTTCTTT
CSVEEGGGRTEAFF
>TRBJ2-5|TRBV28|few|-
TGTGCCAGCAGTAGCGCCACAGAAGAGACCCAGTACTTC
CASSSATEETQYF
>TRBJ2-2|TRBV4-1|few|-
TGCGCCAGCAGCCGAGTCGACACCGGGGAGCTGTTTTTT
CASSRVDTGELFF
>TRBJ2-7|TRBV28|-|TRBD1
TGTGCCAGCAGTGACAGGGTCCCTCAGGGCGAGCAGTACTTC
CASSDRVPQGEQYF
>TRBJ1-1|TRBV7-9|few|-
TGTGCCAGCAGCTCGATGGGGGGCTACACTGAAGCTTTCTTT
CASSSMGGYTEAFF
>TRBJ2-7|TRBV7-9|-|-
TGTGCCAGCACCCCGGGCGGTGGACCGCTTTACGAGCAGTACTTC
CASTPGGGPLYEQYF
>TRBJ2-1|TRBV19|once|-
TGTGCCAGTTCGACCCGCAGGGTATCTTTCAATGAGCAGTTCTTC
CASSTRRVSFNEQFF
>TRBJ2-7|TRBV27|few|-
TGTGCCAGCAGTTATGCAGGGACCTCCTACGAGCAGTACTTC
CASSYAGTSYEQYF
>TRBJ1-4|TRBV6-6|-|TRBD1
TGTGCCAGCAGTTCCGTGGACAGGTCTAATGAAAAACTGTTTTTT
CASSSVDRSNEKLFF
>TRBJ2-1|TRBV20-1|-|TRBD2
TGCAGTGCTTTCGGACTAGGACGAAGGGATGAGCAGTTCTTC
CSAFGLGRRDEQFF
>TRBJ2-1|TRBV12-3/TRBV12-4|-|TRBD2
TGTGCCAGCCAGGAATCGACGGGAGGTCAAGTCAATGAGCAGTTCTTC
CASQESTGGQVNEQFF
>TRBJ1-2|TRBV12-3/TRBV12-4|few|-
TGTGCCAGCAGTTTTTCGGTAATTGCGGGTGATGGCTACGCCTTC
CASSFSVIAGDGYAF
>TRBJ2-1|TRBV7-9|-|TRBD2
TGTGCCAGCAGCTTTCTTAGCGGGGGGAGGAATGAGCAGTTCTTC
CASSFLSGGRNEQFF
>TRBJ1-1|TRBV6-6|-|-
TGTGCCAGCAACGAAGAGGGATGGACTGAAGCTTTCTTT
CASNEEGWTEAFF
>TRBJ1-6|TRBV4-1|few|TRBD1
TGCGCCAGCAGCCAAGGAGCGGACAGGAGGAATTCACCCCTCCACTTT
CASSQGADRRNSPLHF
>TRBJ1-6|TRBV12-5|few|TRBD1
TGTGCTAGTGCCGGACAGGGCACGAGTTCACCCCTCCACTTT
CASAGQGTSSPLHF
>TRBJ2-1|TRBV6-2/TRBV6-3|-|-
TGTGCCAGCTACCAAGGGGGTGAAGCCTACAATGAGCAGTTCTTC
CASYQGGEAYNEQFF
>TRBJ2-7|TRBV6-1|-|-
TGTGCCAGCATAGGAGTGTCTGGACAGAAAGGTTACGAGCAGTACTTC
CASIGVSGQKGYEQYF
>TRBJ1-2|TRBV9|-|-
TGTGCCAGCAGCGTTGGGCACGGGAACAACTATGGCTACACCTTC
CASSVGHGNNYGYTF